The 22 T cell receptor beta chains listed next were all sequenced from one sample in a study of OX40 agonist ivuxolimab in advanced cancers. Repertoires were generated with immunoSEQ multiplex PCR, while TCRdb's copy carries only in-frame clones and drops some. The repertoire includes tens of thousands of clones, approximately 85% of them detected once, and more than 5% sits in the top ten. This material consisted of CD4+ or CD8+ T cells sorted from blood, taken in a trial of the OX40 agonist ivuxolimab. Receptors were obtained from an adult with an advanced solid tumor such as melanoma, head and neck, liver or kidney cancer.

The V call is TRBV4-2, the J call TRBJ2-7, with D perhaps matching TRBD1 (7 bases). This CDR3 has 14 residues. Germline V lookup: CDR1 LGHNA, CDR2 YNFKEQ. V lost 5 bases and J 3 bases, leaving 14 bases between the germline ends. The CDR3 DNA follows: TGTGCCAGCAGCTTAGTCCAGGGGGGCTACGAGCAGTACTTC. Protein sequence: CASSLVQGGYEQYF.

V is TRBV2 and J is TRBJ2-3; TRBD2 matches 12 bases. From germline, CDR1 is SNHLY and CDR2 FYNNEI. This CDR3 spans 16 amino acids. After removal of 6 bases from V and 5 bases from J, the junction contained 9 bases not matched to a gene. The CDR3 region has the DNA TGTGCCAGCAGGGCCCCTAGCGGGAGGGCCGAAGATACGCAGTATTTT. It specifies CASRAPSGRAEDTQYF.

The chain uses TRBV5-6 and TRBJ1-1, with no clear D. Trimming removed 4 bases at V and 5 bases at J, with 15 bases between. The germline CDR1 and CDR2 sequences are SGHDT and YYEEEE. This CDR3 contains 14 residues. The CDR3 DNA reads TGTGCCAGCAGCCTTAGAGGGTCGGGAACTGAAGCTTTCTTT. Amino acids: CASSLRGSGTEAFF.

The J gene is TRBJ2-5, the V gene TRBV28; D gene unclear. CDR3 length: 14 amino acids. Germline V gene lookup returns CDR1 MDHEN and CDR2 SYDVKM. Trimming took off 3 bases at V and 0 bases at J, with 8 bases between the two ends. Here the CDR3 reads CASSFQPHQETQYF. The CDR3 nucleotides read TGTGCCAGCAGTTTCCAGCCGCACCAAGAGACCCAGTACTTC.

The genes are TRBV19 and TRBJ1-5; possibly TRBD1 for D (6 bases). This CDR3 region has 14 residues. Trimming cost V 7 bases and J 3 bases, with 13 bases left between them. Germline CDR1 is LNHDA and CDR2 is SQIVND (reference sequence). The CDR3 loop reads CASTHGQINQPQHF. The CDR3 DNA reads as TGTGCCAGTACCCACGGACAGATCAATCAGCCCCAGCATTTT.

The chain is built from TRBV5-1 and TRBJ1-2; 10 bases map to TRBD1. V dropped 4 bases and J dropped 3; count of bases not matched to a gene: 3. Per germline, CDR1 SGHRS and CDR2 YFSETQ. The CDR3 is 14 residues long. The CDR3 DNA reads TGCGCCAGCAGCACGACAGGGGGCGACTATGGCTACACCTTC. Translation: CASSTTGGDYGYTF.

The J gene is TRBJ2-7, the V gene TRBV18; 10 positions agree with TRBD1. The CDR3 has 15 amino acids. The germline CDR1 and CDR2 sequences are KGHSH and LQKENI. J was trimmed by 3 bases and V by 7 bases; bases with no gene match: 9. The CDR3 nucleotides are TGTGCCAGCTGCCCGTCGACAGGGGGCTTCTACGAGCAGTACTTC. It is translated as CASCPSTGGFYEQYF.

This chain links TRBV19 with TRBJ2-7; D remains ambiguous. With 5 bases removed from V and 2 bases from J, the gap between germline ends came to 4 bases. In germline, CDR1 is LNHDA, CDR2 SQIVND (reference sequence). CDR3 length equals 11 residues. CDR3 amino acids: CASSSTYEQYF. CDR3 coding DNA: TGTGCCAGTAGTTCCACCTACGAGCAGTACTTC.

The chain carries TRBV5-1 and TRBJ2-1, with D unresolved. V shed 0 bases and J shed 5 bases, with 6 bases lying between them. Germline CDR1 is SGHRS and CDR2 is YFSETQ. The CDR3 extends over 13 amino acids. The CDR3 DNA follows: TGCGCCAGCAGCTTGGTTATCCACAATGAGCAGTTCTTC. The encoded protein is CASSLVIHNEQFF.

J is TRBJ1-2 and V is TRBV2; D unresolved. V was cut by 7 bases and J by 3 bases, with 12 bases left in between. Looked up from germline, CDR1 is SNHLY and CDR2 is FYNNEI. The length of the CDR3 is 13 residues. DNA of the CDR3: TGTGCCAGCAAACCCCTTATTGACTATGGCTACACCTTC. Translating it yields CASKPLIDYGYTF.

The genes are TRBV6-6 and TRBJ2-5, with TRBD1 identical over 8 bases. The trim removed 7 bases at V and 2 bases at J, leaving 6 bases unmatched. The CDR3 runs 14 residues. Germline CDR1 MNHNY, CDR2 SVGAGI (reference sequence). The CDR3 region has the DNA TGTGCCAGCACCCCGTGGACAGGGCAAGAGACCCAGTACTTC. Residues: CASTPWTGQETQYF.

V is TRBV28 and J is TRBJ1-3; D remains ambiguous. This CDR3 has 13 amino acids. The V end was cut by 2 bases, the J end by 0 bases, with 2 bases between. Germline CDR1 MDHEN, CDR2 SYDVKM. The CDR3 loop is CASSLDSGNTIYF. The CDR3 DNA follows: TGTGCCAGCAGTTTAGACTCTGGAAACACCATATATTTT. Based on the CDR3 plus reference TRBV28 and TRBJ1-3, the full variable domain is DVKVTQSSRYLVKRTGEKVFLECVQDMDHENMFWYRQDPGLGLRLIYFSYDVKMKEKGDIPEGYSVSREKKERFSLILESASTNQTSMYLCASSLDSGNTIYFGEGSWLTVV.

This chain joins TRBV4-2 and TRBJ1-1, with a weak D call TRBD1 (6 bases). The CDR3 has 15 residues. The V end was cut by 0 bases, the J end by 8 bases, with 16 bases between. Per the germline V gene, CDR1 is LGHNA and CDR2 is YNFKEQ. In DNA form, the CDR3 reads TGTGCCAGCAGCCAAGAGAGGTTGGGGGGGGCCGAAGCTTTCTTT. Its translation: CASSQERLGGAEAFF.

The chain combines TRBV19 with TRBJ1-2, with a weak D call TRBD1 (5 bases). CDR1 is LNHDA and CDR2 is SQIVND in the germline V gene (reference sequence). The CDR3 spans 15 residues. V was clipped by 5 bases and J by 8 bases, with 21 bases between them. The DNA of the CDR3 is TGTGCCAGTAGTGCACCGGGACGGCCGTCGGGGGGCTACACCTTC. Translating gives CASSAPGRPSGGYTF.

The rearrangement links TRBV19 to TRBJ2-7; 15 bases fit TRBD2. This CDR3 has 17 amino acids. In germline, CDR1 is LNHDA, CDR2 SQIVND (reference sequence). Trimming took 4 bases from V and 3 from J; bases not matched to a gene: 7. CDR3 sequence: CASSRTSGRARGYEQYF. CDR3 nucleotides: TGTGCCAGTAGTAGGACTAGCGGGAGGGCGAGGGGCTACGAGCAGTACTTC.

This chain links TRBV6-1 with TRBJ2-3; 7 bases are a match to TRBD1. The CDR3 extends over 15 amino acids. V shed 7 bases, J shed 2 bases, and the junction held 9 bases outside the gene matches. Germline loops: CDR1 MNHNS, CDR2 SASEGT. This CDR3 is CASTGQVSSTDTQYF. CDR3 in DNA: TGTGCCAGCACTGGACAGGTTTCCTCCACAGATACGCAGTATTTT.

This clone was found once. V usage is TRBV7-6 and J usage is TRBJ2-1, with 7 bases fitting TRBD2. With 5 bases clipped from V and 7 bases from J, the junction kept 14 bases outside the gene matches. CDR1 and CDR2 (germline): SGHVS, FNYEAQ. CDR3 size: 16 residues. The CDR3 region is CASSPVAGLGNNEQFF. CDR3 coding DNA: TGTGCCAGCAGCCCTGTAGCGGGCCTGGGAAATAATGAGCAGTTCTTC.

The chain combines TRBV11-1 with TRBJ1-1, with 8 bases fitting TRBD1. Trimming at V came to 2 bases and at J to 5 bases, leaving 4 bases not matched to a gene. Germline loops: CDR1 SGHAT, CDR2 FQDESV (reference sequence). CDR3 length: 14 residues. The CDR3 coding sequence is TGTGCCAGCAGCTTAAGGACAGGGAAGACTGAAGCTTTCTTT. Translating it yields CASSLRTGKTEAFF. The full variable domain, with the rest looked up from reference TRBV11-1 and TRBJ1-1, is EAEVAQSPRYKITEKSQAVAFWCDPISGHATLYWYRQILGQGPELLVQFQDESVVDDSQLPKDRFSAERLKGVDSTLKIQPAELGDSAMYLCASSLRTGKTEAFFGQGTRLTVV.

CDR3 in DNA: TGTGCCAGCAGCGACCTCATCTGGACAGGGACGGGCTACACCTTC. It codes for CASSDLIWTGTGYTF. V gene TRBV28 combines with J gene TRBJ1-2, with 8 bases lining up with TRBD1. With V trimmed by 6 bases and J by 8 bases, 14 bases remained unmatched. CDR3 length: 15 residues. Germline CDR1 MDHEN, CDR2 SYDVKM.

Only a few counts were recorded for this clone. The CDR3 is CASSFTGTETYEQYF. DNA for the CDR3: TGTGCCAGCAGCTTTACGGGGACCGAGACCTACGAGCAGTACTTC. The chain uses TRBV7-2 and TRBJ2-7, with D possibly called TRBD1 or TRBD2 (5 bases each). Trimming left V 3 bases short and J 2 bases short, with 14 bases between. This CDR3 is built from 15 residues. Germline-derived CDR1 and CDR2 are SGHTA and FQGNSA.

This clone was counted a few times. This rearrangement joins TRBV7-2 to TRBJ1-1; no definite D call. Germline V CDR1 and CDR2: SGHTA, FQGNSA. Deletions cut 2 bases from V and 6 bases from J, with 10 bases between. The CDR3 runs to 13 residues. CDR3 sequence reads: CASSLRVWPEAFF. The CDR3 nucleotides read TGTGCCAGCAGCTTAAGGGTCTGGCCTGAAGCTTTCTTT.

This chain joins TRBV27 and TRBJ2-5; D might be TRBD2 (5 bases). The CDR3 has 13 amino acids. CDR1 and CDR2 (germline): MNHEY, SMNVEV (reference sequence). V lost 6 bases and J lost 2, with 10 bases in between. As DNA, the CDR3 is TGTGCCAGCAGCCCCGGGATACAAGAGACCCAGTACTTC. It codes for CASSPGIQETQYF.